This T cell receptor (beta chain) derives from a study of blood T cells in healthy people across ages. Study-level results: Samples with more naive T cells showed higher observed beta diversity. Estimates based on one million T cells were treated as lower bounds.

In regard to this clonotype: Its antigen is unknown.

For the second PCR, which ran for roughly 7 to 11 cycles, a sample-barcoded 5' primer and a J-beta primer mix were used. TCRdb re-called the 5' RACE reads through MiXCR, storing one row per CDR3 protein. The sample yields around 1.5 million distinct CDR3 sequences, roughly 45% seen once. The specimen was blood. The origin of this receptor is a woman aged 18-29 years in good health.

CDR3: CASSSPWGGGPSTDTQYF. The DNA of the CDR3 is TGTGCCAGCAGTTCCCCCTGGGGCGGGGGGCCTAGCACAGATACGCAGTATTTT. V gene TRBV12-3 or TRBV12-4 combines with J gene TRBJ2-3, with 8 bases aligning to TRBD2. The CDR3 spans 18 residues. Trimming took 4 bases from V and 0 from J; bases not matched to a gene: 12.